The 14 T cell receptor beta chains presented below share a single source sample, sequenced in a study of T cells after somatic rescue of genetic block. Sequencing used immunoSEQ multiplex PCR; TCRdb keeps in-frame clones, though not all of them. The data show some 15,000 clones, less than 75% seen once. Sequencing used peripheral blood mononuclear cells (PBMCs). The receptor set was obtained from a man aged 18 to 30.

The chain uses TRBV9 and TRBJ2-1; 9 bases agree with TRBD1. J gave up 6 bases and V 1 base, and 5 bases lay outside the gene matches. The CDR3 has 15 amino acids. Germline V gives CDR1 SGDLS, CDR2 YYNGEE. CDR3 bases: TGTGCCAGCAGCGTACCCGGGACAGGGCTCAATGAGCAGTTCTTC. Translated: CASSVPGTGLNEQFF.

This clone was detected only once. The J gene is TRBJ2-2, the V gene TRBV6-4; D remains ambiguous. The germline V gene has CDR1 MRHNA and CDR2 SNTAGT. The CDR3 covers 14 residues. The V and J ends lost 6 bases and 1 base respectively, with 9 bases between them. CDR3 in amino acids: CASRMTGNTGELFF. The CDR3 region has the DNA TGTGCCAGCAGAATGACGGGGAACACCGGGGAGCTGTTTTTT.

Worth noting for this clone: Given a much more abundant clone one base away, this may be a read error. Different DNA sequences within this sample yield the same CDR3. This chain uses TRBV10-3 with TRBJ2-5; 8 nucleotides align to TRBD1. The CDR3 extends over 13 amino acids. Trimming cost V 2 bases and J 4 bases; bases outside gene matches: 0. The germline gives CDR1 ENHRY, CDR2 SYGVKD. CDR3 coding DNA: TGTGCCATCAGTGAGACAGGGGGAGAGACCCAGTACTTC. Translation gives CAISETGGETQYF.

The chain joins TRBV5-6 to TRBJ2-5; D not certain. Germline V gives CDR1 SGHDT, CDR2 YYEEEE. There are 14 residues in the CDR3. The V end was cut by 1 base, the J end by 1 base, with 8 bases between. The CDR3 DNA is TGTGCCAGCAGCTTGTTGGGTGCCCAAGAGACCCAGTACTTC. Translated: CASSLLGAQETQYF.

The chain recombines TRBV6-5 with TRBJ1-3, with 9 bases that match TRBD1. The junction had 3 bases not matched to a gene; V was cut back by 6 bases and J by 3 bases. The CDR3 contains 14 residues. Germline-derived CDR1 and CDR2 are MNHEY and SVGAGI. In nucleotides, the CDR3 is TGTGCCAGCAGGTGGGACAGGGATGGAAACACCATATATTTT. Amino acids: CASRWDRDGNTIYF.

The rearrangement joins TRBV18 to TRBJ1-4, with D possibly TRBD1 on 5 matching bases. The germline gives CDR1 KGHSH, CDR2 LQKENI. The CDR3 consists of 17 residues. Between the trimmed V and J ends, which lost 4 bases and 4 bases, there was a span of 19 bases. As DNA, the CDR3 is TGTGCCAGCTCACGCTCCATCTCAGGGAGTATTAATGAAAAACTGTTTTTT. Its translation is CASSRSISGSINEKLFF.

The V gene is TRBV19, the J gene TRBJ2-2; 9 bases map to TRBD1. CDR1 LNHDA and CDR2 SQIVND come from the germline V gene (reference sequence). This CDR3 is built from 15 residues. Trimming took 4 bases from V and 6 from J; bases not matched to a gene: 6. The CDR3 sequence: CASSKGTGYAGELFF. CDR3 in DNA: TGTGCCAGTAGTAAGGGGACAGGGTACGCCGGGGAGCTGTTTTTT.

The chain links TRBV6-5 to TRBJ1-1, with D maybe TRBD1 (5 bases). The germline V gene has CDR1 MNHEY and CDR2 SVGAGI. This CDR3 is built from 14 residues. Trimming left V 5 bases short and J 3 bases short, with 13 bases between. In DNA, the CDR3 is TGTGCCAGCAGTCGCGGACAACTTTACACTGAAGCTTTCTTT. Translated, it gives CASSRGQLYTEAFF.

The chain employs TRBV9 and TRBJ2-1; 14 nucleotides align to TRBD2. Germline values: CDR1 SGDLS, CDR2 YYNGEE. The CDR3 has 18 residues. The J segment lost 2 bases and the V segment lost 4 bases, leaving 8 bases of the junction unmatched. CDR3 region: CASSSGTSGRGAYNEQFF. The CDR3 region has the DNA TGTGCCAGCAGCTCCGGGACTAGCGGGAGAGGGGCCTACAATGAGCAGTTCTTC.

The genes are TRBV14 and TRBJ2-1; D is possibly TRBD1 or TRBD2 (5 bases each). Germline loops: CDR1 SGHDN, CDR2 FVKESK. V was trimmed by 4 bases and J by 6 bases, leaving 13 bases between them. The CDR3 totals 14 residues. CDR3 region: CASSPGAGVNEQFF. Written as DNA, the CDR3 is TGTGCCAGCAGCCCCGGGGCAGGTGTCAATGAGCAGTTCTTC. Supplemented by reference TRBV14 and TRBJ2-1, the full variable domain reads EAGVTQFPSHSVIEKGQTVTLRCDPISGHDNLYWYRRVMGKEIKFLLHFVKESKQDESGMPNNRFLAERTGGTYSTLKVQPAELEDSGVYFCASSPGAGVNEQFFGPGTRLTVL.

The V call is TRBV6-1, the J call TRBJ2-7, with D maybe TRBD1 (5 bases). Per the germline V gene, CDR1 is MNHNS and CDR2 is SASEGT. CDR3 length: 13 residues. Trimming shortened V by 2 bases and J by 6 bases, and 11 bases separated the two germline ends. CDR3 amino acids: CASSERQGFEQYF. The CDR3 nucleotides read TGTGCCAGCAGTGAAAGGCAGGGTTTCGAGCAGTACTTC.

V gene TRBV19 combines with J gene TRBJ2-3; D possibly corresponds to TRBD1 (6 bases). The CDR3 runs to 15 residues. Trimming cost V 7 bases and J 4 bases, with 18 bases left between them. CDR1 and CDR2 (germline): LNHDA, SQIVND (reference sequence). The CDR3 region is CASTRGYLGADTQYF. CDR3 bases: TGTGCCAGTACTAGGGGGTATCTTGGAGCAGATACGCAGTATTTT.

The chain is built from TRBV29-1 and TRBJ2-5; D assignment may be TRBD1 or TRBD2 (6 bases each). The V end lost 4 bases, the J end lost 1 base, and 13 bases lay between the germline ends. CDR3 length equals 14 residues. Germline values: CDR1 SQVTM, CDR2 ANQGSEA. CDR3 sequence (DNA): TGCAGCGTTGGGTGGGGGGCCACCCAAGAGACCCAGTACTTC. The encoded protein is CSVGWGATQETQYF.

This clone was seen a few times. This chain links TRBV27 with TRBJ1-5, with unresolved D. V dropped 0 bases and J dropped 7 bases, with 7 bases sitting between them. There are 13 residues in the CDR3. Per germline, CDR1 MNHEY and CDR2 SMNVEV (reference sequence). This CDR3 is CASSLSPHQPQHF. The CDR3 region has the DNA TGTGCCAGCAGTTTATCACCCCACCAGCCCCAGCATTTT.